This T cell receptor beta chain appears in the sequencing data of a study of OX40 agonist ivuxolimab in advanced cancers. Study at large: Three patients, one with hepatocellular carcinoma and two with cutaneous melanoma, achieved partial responses.

Profiled with immunoSEQ multiplex PCR; TCRdb holds only in-frame clones, not every one. The sample contains about 57,000 clones, under 85% of which appear only once. Germline V gives CDR1 SGHRS, CDR2 YFSETQ. The CDR3 runs to 13 residues. V was cut by 0 bases and J by 7 bases, with 8 bases left in between. The specimen comprised CD4+ or CD8+ T cells sorted from blood, sampled in a trial of the OX40 agonist ivuxolimab. The clonotype was recovered from an adult with an advanced solid tumor such as melanoma, head and neck, liver or kidney cancer. The chain employs TRBV5-1 and TRBJ2-1; D is possibly TRBD2 (5 bases). CDR3 amino acids: CASSLGRENEQFF. CDR3 in DNA: TGCGCCAGCAGCTTGGGAAGGGAGAATGAGCAGTTCTTC.